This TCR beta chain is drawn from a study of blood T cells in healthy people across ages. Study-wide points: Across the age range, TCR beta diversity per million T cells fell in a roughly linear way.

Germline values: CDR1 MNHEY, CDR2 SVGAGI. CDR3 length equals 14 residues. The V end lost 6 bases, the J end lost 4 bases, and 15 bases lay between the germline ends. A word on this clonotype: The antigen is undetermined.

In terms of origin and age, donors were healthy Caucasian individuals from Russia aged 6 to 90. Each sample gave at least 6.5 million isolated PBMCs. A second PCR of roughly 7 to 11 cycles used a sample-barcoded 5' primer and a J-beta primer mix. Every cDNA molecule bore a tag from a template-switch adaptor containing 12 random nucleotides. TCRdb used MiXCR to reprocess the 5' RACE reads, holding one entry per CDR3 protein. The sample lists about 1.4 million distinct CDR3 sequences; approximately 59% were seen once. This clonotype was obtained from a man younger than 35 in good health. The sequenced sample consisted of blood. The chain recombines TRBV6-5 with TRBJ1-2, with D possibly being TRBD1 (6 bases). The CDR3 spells CASSSAPDSYGYTF. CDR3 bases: TGTGCCAGCAGCTCGGCCCCGGACAGCTATGGCTACACCTTC.